This T cell receptor beta chain comes out of a study of T cells in Graves' hyperthyroidism and ophthalmopathy (dated by TCRdb to the late 2010s). About the investigation overall: Peripheral blood samples were taken at initial diagnosis, before any treatment was given. Thyroid tissue and blood T-cell repertoires from about six Graves' hyperthyroidism patients were also compared in the study. Whether ophthalmopathy could be predicted prospectively was tested in an independent validation cohort made up of 18 hyperthyroidism patients plus 17 patients who later progressed to ophthalmopathy. TCR V-J signatures able to tell the groups apart were searched for in a discovery cohort of approximately 95 patients, of whom 43 had Graves' ophthalmopathy and under 65 had stable Graves' hyperthyroidism. Once sampling was done, hyperthyroidism patients were given methimazole at a starting dose of 30 mg daily, whereas ophthalmopathy patients were given high-dose intravenous methylprednisolone. The paper describes TCR Vbeta CDR3 sequencing of fewer than 150 peripheral blood samples, made up of approximately 40 ophthalmopathy patients, some 80 hyperthyroidism patients and 17 progressor patients. The 85 to 100 discovery patients were divided at random into training and test sets in a 7:3 ratio.

Ophthalmopathy patients had moderately to severely active disease, with a Clinical Activity Score of 3 or more, a NOSPECS grade of 4 or more, and a disease duration of less than 3 months. Any patient with an uncontrolled infection, another autoimmune disease, pregnancy or lactation was excluded. Clinical symptoms, serum thyroxine and TRAb, thyroid ultrasound, and orbital computed tomography formed the basis for the diagnoses. Ficoll-Paque density gradient centrifugation was used to isolate PBMCs from about 9.4 ml of fresh peripheral blood. Trizol reagent was used to extract total RNA, and RNA quality was then checked on an Agilent 2100 Bioanalyzer. CDR1 MDHEN and CDR2 SYDVKM were looked up in the germline V gene. The trim is 3 bases for V and 5 bases for J, with a gap of 14 bases between the germline ends. From its cysteine to its phenylalanine, the CDR3 spans 14 amino acids. Kept here is only the CDR3 DNA, which spans 42 bases and is read in frame from base 1.

Points on this clonotype: There is no known antigen for this receptor. Base qualities are not provided; no much larger clone lies one nucleotide away.

Amplification of TCR beta CDR3 regions was carried out from RNA transcripts. For the first round of RT-PCR on the TCR CDR3, the HTBI primer set was used together with the Qiagen OneStep RT-PCR kit. A second multiplex PCR round built the libraries, followed by size selection and purification. Sequencing of the libraries was done on an Illumina HiSeq2000 using paired-end 100 bp reads. The paper's processing steps were these. SOAPnuke was used to process the raw data, throwing out any read that contained adapters or uncalled bases, had a mean Phred below 15, or lacked an exact constant-primer or identifier match. COPE v1.2.5 was used to merge high-quality paired reads, and clonotypes were defined as unique nucleotide sequences. Clonotypes were aligned to IMGT TRBV, TRBD and TRBJ reference segments using MiTCR v1.1. Only V-J combinations with frequency above 0.0001, covering about 99% of repertoires, were analysed. A TCS score was defined as the ratio of F50 (clonal expansion) to E x V (chaos), with BLOSUM62-based TCRdist applied between CDR3 peptides within each V-J. Welch's t-statistics and random forest reduced 500 to 550 V-J features to some 14, which were used in a naive Bayes classifier (R e1071). The raw public data were reprocessed by TCRdb itself: fastp quality trimming at Q25, MiXCR clonotype calling, in-frame beta chains only. Rows are unified per CDR3 protein, each entry keeping the most common DNA and genes. The V and J calls were not made by the authors but by TCRdb's processing. The sample table contains roughly 500,000 distinct CDR3 sequences; only one count was recorded for roughly 15% of them. About 29% of the sample is in the top ten clones.

Study-wide conclusions, independent of this receptor: In validation, the model predicted progression to ophthalmopathy with approximately 71% sensitivity and 72% to 85% specificity, a median of about 6 months before onset. Blood samples also contained most of the expanded thyroid clonotypes (frequency above 0.001), which suggests that blood repertoires may reflect thyroid immune responses. A model built on a 13 V-J signature distinguished ophthalmopathy from stable hyperthyroidism, reaching roughly 88% sensitivity and around 81% specificity in cross-validation and 80%/75% in testing. Sample size was not statistically predetermined, and blinding of investigators to group allocation was not performed.

The sequence derives from a woman aged 30 to 39 with Graves' ophthalmopathy. The chain uses TRBV28 and TRBJ2-7; the D gene assignment is ambiguous. Sequencing was carried out using blood. DNA sequence: TGTGCCAGCAGTTTCCGTCCCCCGGAGAACGAGCAGTACTTC. It translates to CASSFRPPENEQYF.